This TCR beta chain stems from a study of blood T cell repertoires in COVID-19. Method: immunoSEQ multiplex PCR; TCRdb's copy keeps in-frame clones and lacks some. Of approximately 250,000 clones listed, about 88% are singletons. This clone was observed a handful of times. The CDR3 contains 15 residues. The germline V gene has CDR1 GTSNPN and CDR2 SVGIG (reference sequence). Deletions cut 0 bases from V and 6 bases from J, with 12 bases between. This chain links TRBV30 with TRBJ1-6; no clear D. This sequence originates from a man between 18 and 29 years old with active or convalescent COVID-19. Sequenced input: peripheral blood. The CDR3 spells CAWSVKSAVNSPLHF. In nucleotides, the CDR3 is TGTGCCTGGAGTGTAAAGTCGGCGGTTAATTCACCCCTCCACTTT.